A single sample gave rise to the 12 T cell receptor beta chains below, sequenced in a study of T cell responses to AZD1222 COVID-19 vaccine. TCRdb keeps only in-frame clones here, not all; method: immunoSEQ multiplex PCR. The repertoire consists of approximately 150,000 clones, with roughly 91% occurring once and the leading ten covering more than 1.4%. This specimen was peripheral blood, taken on day 0 of AZD1222 vaccination. The receptors stem from an adult in good health.

The chain combines TRBV5-1 with TRBJ2-5, with unresolved D. V was clipped by 0 bases and J by 4 bases, with 7 bases between them. This CDR3 comprises 13 residues. CDR1 and CDR2 from the germline V gene are SGHRS and YFSETQ. The CDR3 DNA sequence: TGCGCCAGCAGCTTGGTCCTCGCAGAGACCCAGTACTTC. It specifies CASSLVLAETQYF. The whole variable domain, filled in from reference TRBV5-1 and TRBJ2-5, reads KAGVTQTPRYLIKTRGQQVTLSCSPISGHRSVSWYQQTPGQGLQFLFEYFSETQRNKGNFPGRFSGRQFSNSRSEMNVSTLELGDSALYLCASSLVLAETQYFGPGTRLLVL.

J is TRBJ1-4 and V is TRBV7-9, with 7 bases that match TRBD1. Unmatched junction bases numbered 3, after V lost 5 bases and J lost 3 bases. Germline CDR1 SEHNR, CDR2 FQNEAQ (reference sequence). The CDR3 has 14 residues. The CDR3 DNA reads TGTGCCAGCAGCCAGGGGGAGTCTAATGAAAAACTGTTTTTT. This translates into CASSQGESNEKLFF. The complete variable domain, with remaining parts taken from reference TRBV7-9 and TRBJ1-4, reads DTGVSQNPRHKITKRGQNVTFRCDPISEHNRLYWYRQTLGQGPEFLTYFQNEAQLEKSRLLSDRFSAERPKGSFSTLEIQRTEQGDSAMYLCASSQGESNEKLFFGSGTQLSVL.

This sequence joins TRBV2 and TRBJ2-1; D perhaps matches TRBD2 (5 bases). The CDR3 has 13 residues. CDR1 is SNHLY, CDR2 FYNNEI, per germline. The V end lost 3 bases, the J end lost 8 bases, and 11 bases lay between the germline ends. CDR3 residues: CASSDSGIDEQFF. CDR3 nucleotides: TGTGCCAGCAGTGATTCGGGGATCGATGAGCAGTTCTTC.

The rearrangement joins TRBV14 to TRBJ2-7; D is undetermined. Deletions cut 1 base from V and 6 bases from J, with 10 bases between. In germline, CDR1 is SGHDN, CDR2 FVKESK. This CDR3 spans 13 amino acids. The CDR3 protein is CASSQVPAIEQYF. CDR3 DNA: TGTGCCAGCAGCCAAGTCCCAGCGATCGAGCAGTACTTC.

This clone was detected only a few times. The genes are TRBV7-9 and TRBJ1-5; D gene unclear. Trimming removed 1 base at V and 3 bases at J, with 13 bases between. This CDR3 spans 16 amino acids. Germline CDR1 and CDR2: SEHNR and FQNEAQ (reference sequence). The chain's CDR3 is CASSLGGGSLNQPQHF. CDR3 DNA sequence: TGTGCCAGCAGCTTAGGAGGTGGAAGTCTCAATCAGCCCCAGCATTTT.

The chain has TRBV11-2 and TRBJ2-1, with 11 bases that match TRBD2. V shed 5 bases and J 2 bases; nucleotides not matched to a gene: 5. CDR3 size: 16 residues. Germline V lookup: CDR1 SGHAT, CDR2 FQNNGV. The chain's CDR3 is CASSVSTSGTYNEQFF. CDR3 sequence (DNA): TGTGCCAGCAGCGTCTCGACTAGCGGGACCTACAATGAGCAGTTCTTC.

The V call is TRBV18, the J call TRBJ1-6; possibly TRBD1 for D (6 bases). The germline gives CDR1 KGHSH, CDR2 LQKENI. Trimming shortened V by 5 bases and J by 3 bases, and 11 bases separated the two germline ends. CDR3 size: 15 residues. The CDR3 sequence: CASSGRQDYNSPLHF. The CDR3 region has the DNA TGTGCCAGCTCAGGTCGACAGGACTATAATTCACCCCTCCACTTT.

This rearrangement joins TRBV3-1 (or the pseudogene TRBV3-2) to TRBJ2-1; 11 nucleotides agree with TRBD2. CDR1 and CDR2 from the germline V gene are LGHDT and YNNKEL (reference sequence). Trimming took 2 bases from V and 2 from J; bases not matched to a gene: 14. The CDR3 extends over 20 amino acids. The CDR3 DNA sequence: TGTGCCAGCAGCCAATTGCTCCCTAGCGGGGGGTCGGAGGCCTACAATGAGCAGTTCTTC. This codes for CASSQLLPSGGSEAYNEQFF.

This rearrangement joins TRBV3-1 (or the pseudogene TRBV3-2) to TRBJ1-4; no definite D call. This CDR3 region has 13 residues. Germline V CDR1 and CDR2: LGHDT, YNNKEL (reference sequence). V was trimmed by 0 bases and J by 8 bases, leaving 7 bases between them. CDR3 sequence: CASSQERAEKLFF. DNA for the CDR3: TGTGCCAGCAGCCAAGAAAGGGCCGAAAAACTGTTTTTT.

The chain recombines TRBV2 with TRBJ1-2; TRBD1 agrees at 8 bases. Germline V lookup: CDR1 SNHLY, CDR2 FYNNEI. Unmatched junction bases numbered 2, after V lost 4 bases and J lost 4 bases. CDR3 length equals 13 residues. For the CDR3, the DNA is TGTGCCAGCAGTGCGGACAGGGTCTATGGCTACACCTTC. Translated: CASSADRVYGYTF.

The table lists this clone with a count of one. The chain combines TRBV27 with TRBJ1-2, with 7 bases fitting TRBD1. Trimming removed 3 bases from V and 8 bases from J; junction bases left unmatched: 12. Germline CDR1 and CDR2: MNHEY and SMNVEV (reference sequence). The CDR3 runs 15 residues. The CDR3 coding sequence is TGTGCCAGCAGTTTCTTTGGGAGGGGGCAGGAGGGCTACACCTTC. Amino acid sequence: CASSFFGRGQEGYTF.

This clone was counted a single time. The chain has TRBV5-1 and TRBJ2-3; the D gene is possibly TRBD1 (5 bases). The CDR3 is 16 amino acids. The V end lost 0 bases, the J end lost 3 bases, and 14 bases lay between the germline ends. Germline V gene lookup returns CDR1 SGHRS and CDR2 YFSETQ. The CDR3 DNA follows: TGCGCCAGCAGCTTGGCCTTCTCGGACAATACAGATACGCAGTATTTT. Translation: CASSLAFSDNTDTQYF.